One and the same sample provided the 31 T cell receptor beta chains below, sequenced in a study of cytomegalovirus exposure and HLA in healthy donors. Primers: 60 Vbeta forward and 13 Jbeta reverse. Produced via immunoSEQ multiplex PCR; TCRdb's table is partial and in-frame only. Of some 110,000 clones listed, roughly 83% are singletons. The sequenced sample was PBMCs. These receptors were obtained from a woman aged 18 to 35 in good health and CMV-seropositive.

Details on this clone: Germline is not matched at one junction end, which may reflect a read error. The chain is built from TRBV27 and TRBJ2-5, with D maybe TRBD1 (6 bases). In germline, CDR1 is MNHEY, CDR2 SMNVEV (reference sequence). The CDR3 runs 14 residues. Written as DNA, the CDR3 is TGTGCCGGCAGTTTATTAGGGGGTAAAGTTGGCCAGTACTTC. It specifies CAGSLLGGKVGQYF.

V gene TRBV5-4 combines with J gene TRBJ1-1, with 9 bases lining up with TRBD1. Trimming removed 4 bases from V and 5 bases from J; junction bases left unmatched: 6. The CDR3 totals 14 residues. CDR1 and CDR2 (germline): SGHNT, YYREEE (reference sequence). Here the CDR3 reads CASSPDRGRTEAFF. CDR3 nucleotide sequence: TGTGCCAGCAGCCCGGACAGGGGTAGGACTGAAGCTTTCTTT.

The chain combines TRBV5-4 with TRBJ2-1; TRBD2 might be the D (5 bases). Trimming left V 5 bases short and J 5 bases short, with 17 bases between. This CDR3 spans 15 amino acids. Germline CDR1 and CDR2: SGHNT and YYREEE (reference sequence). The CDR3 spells CASSPAAAANNEQFF. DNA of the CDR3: TGTGCCAGCAGTCCCGCCGCAGCGGCTAACAATGAGCAGTTCTTC.

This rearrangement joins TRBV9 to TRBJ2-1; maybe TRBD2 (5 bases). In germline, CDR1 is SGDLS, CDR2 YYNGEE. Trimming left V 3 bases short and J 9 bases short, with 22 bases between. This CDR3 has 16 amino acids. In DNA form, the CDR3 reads TGTGCCAGCAGCGCTAGCAAAGGCTCGGGGATCGGTGAGCAGTTCTTC. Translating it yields CASSASKGSGIGEQFF. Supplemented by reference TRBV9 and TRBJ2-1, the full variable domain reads DSGVTQTPKHLITATGQRVTLRCSPRSGDLSVYWYQQSLDQGLQFLIQYYNGEERAKGNILERFSAQQFPDLHSELNLSSLELGDSALYFCASSASKGSGIGEQFFGPGTRLTVL.

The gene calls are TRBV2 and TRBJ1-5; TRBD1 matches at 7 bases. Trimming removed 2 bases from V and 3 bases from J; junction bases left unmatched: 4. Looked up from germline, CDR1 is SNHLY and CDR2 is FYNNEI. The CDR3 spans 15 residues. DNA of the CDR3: TGTGCCAGCAGTGAAAGGACAGGCTTCAATCAGCCCCAGCATTTT. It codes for CASSERTGFNQPQHF.

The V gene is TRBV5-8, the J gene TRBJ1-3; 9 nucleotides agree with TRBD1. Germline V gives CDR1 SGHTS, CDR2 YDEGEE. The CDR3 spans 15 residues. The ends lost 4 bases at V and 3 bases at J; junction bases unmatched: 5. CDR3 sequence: CASSPGQGGGNTIYF. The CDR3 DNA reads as TGTGCCAGCAGCCCGGGACAGGGTGGTGGAAACACCATATATTTT.

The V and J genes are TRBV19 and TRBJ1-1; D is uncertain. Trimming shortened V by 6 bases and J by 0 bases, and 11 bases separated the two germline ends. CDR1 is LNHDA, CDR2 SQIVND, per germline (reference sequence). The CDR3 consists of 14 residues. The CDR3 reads CASSRERLNTEAFF. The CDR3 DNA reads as TGTGCCAGTAGCCGAGAGCGCCTGAACACTGAAGCTTTCTTT.

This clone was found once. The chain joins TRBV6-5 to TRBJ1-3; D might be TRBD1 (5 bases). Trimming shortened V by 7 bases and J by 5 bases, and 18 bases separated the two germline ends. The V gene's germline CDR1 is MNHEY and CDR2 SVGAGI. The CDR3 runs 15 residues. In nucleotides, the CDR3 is TGTGCCAGCACCCTAACCCCAGGGTCCAGAAACACCATATATTTT. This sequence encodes CASTLTPGSRNTIYF.

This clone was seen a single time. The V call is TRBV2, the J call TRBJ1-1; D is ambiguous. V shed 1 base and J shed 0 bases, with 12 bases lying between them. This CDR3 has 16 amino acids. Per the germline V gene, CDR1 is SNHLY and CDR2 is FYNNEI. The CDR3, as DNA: TGTGCCAGCAGTGAAGATGCCGCGGTTCTGAACACTGAAGCTTTCTTT. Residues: CASSEDAAVLNTEAFF.

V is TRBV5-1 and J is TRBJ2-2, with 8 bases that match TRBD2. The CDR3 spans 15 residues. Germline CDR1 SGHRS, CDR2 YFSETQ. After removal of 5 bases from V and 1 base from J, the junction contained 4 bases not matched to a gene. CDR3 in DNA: TGCGCCAGCAGTTTAGCGGGACGGAACACCGGGGAGCTGTTTTTT. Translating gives CASSLAGRNTGELFF. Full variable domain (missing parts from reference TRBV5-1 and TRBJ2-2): KAGVTQTPRYLIKTRGQQVTLSCSPISGHRSVSWYQQTPGQGLQFLFEYFSETQRNKGNFPGRFSGRQFSNSRSEMNVSTLELGDSALYLCASSLAGRNTGELFFGEGSRLTVL.

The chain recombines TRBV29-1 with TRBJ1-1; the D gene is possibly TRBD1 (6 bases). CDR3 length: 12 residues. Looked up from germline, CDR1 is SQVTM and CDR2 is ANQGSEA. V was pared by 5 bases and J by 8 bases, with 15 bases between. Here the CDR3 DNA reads TGCAGCGTTTTGGGACACGGTCTGGAAGCTTTCTTT. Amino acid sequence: CSVLGHGLEAFF.

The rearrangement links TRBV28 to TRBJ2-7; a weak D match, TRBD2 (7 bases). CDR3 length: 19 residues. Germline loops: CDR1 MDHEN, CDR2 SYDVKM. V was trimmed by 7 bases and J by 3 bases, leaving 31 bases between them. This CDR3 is CASIGLGKQGGFGLYEQYF. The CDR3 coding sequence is TGTGCCAGCATTGGGTTGGGAAAACAGGGAGGGTTCGGGCTCTACGAGCAGTACTTC.

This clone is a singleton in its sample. The CDR3 here is CASSQDFRNEKLFF. The DNA for the CDR3 is TGTGCCAGCAGCCAAGATTTCAGGAATGAAAAACTGTTTTTT. The V and J genes are TRBV4-2 and TRBJ1-4; D is ambiguous. The CDR3 has 14 amino acids. V lost 0 bases and J 5 bases, leaving 7 bases between the germline ends. CDR1 LGHNA and CDR2 YNFKEQ come from the germline V gene.

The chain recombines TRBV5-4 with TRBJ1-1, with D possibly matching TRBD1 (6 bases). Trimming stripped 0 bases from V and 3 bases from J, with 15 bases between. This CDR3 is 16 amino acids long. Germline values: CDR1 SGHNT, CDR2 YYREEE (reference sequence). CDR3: CASSLGGQAGDTEAFF. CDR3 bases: TGTGCCAGCAGCTTGGGGGGGCAGGCGGGGGACACTGAAGCTTTCTTT.

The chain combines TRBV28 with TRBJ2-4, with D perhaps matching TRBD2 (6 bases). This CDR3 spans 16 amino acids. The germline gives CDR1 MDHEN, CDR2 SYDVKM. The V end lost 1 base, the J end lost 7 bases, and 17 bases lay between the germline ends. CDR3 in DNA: TGTGCCAGCAGTTTATCAGGCGGTGGGGGGAAGAACATTCAGTACTTC. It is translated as CASSLSGGGGKNIQYF.

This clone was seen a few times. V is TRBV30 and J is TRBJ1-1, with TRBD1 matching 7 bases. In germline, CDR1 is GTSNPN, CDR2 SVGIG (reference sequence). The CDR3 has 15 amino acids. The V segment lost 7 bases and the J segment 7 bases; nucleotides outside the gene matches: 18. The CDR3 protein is CASTRQGVSSSEAFF. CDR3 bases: TGTGCCTCCACGCGCCAGGGGGTTTCGTCGAGTGAAGCTTTCTTT.

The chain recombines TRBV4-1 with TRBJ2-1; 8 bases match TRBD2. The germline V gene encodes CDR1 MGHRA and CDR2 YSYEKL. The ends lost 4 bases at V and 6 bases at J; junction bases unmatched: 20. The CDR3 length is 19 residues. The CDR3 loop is CASSRRGSGTLGVSNEQFF. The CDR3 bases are TGCGCCAGCAGCCGTAGGGGTAGCGGGACATTAGGGGTGTCCAATGAGCAGTTCTTC.

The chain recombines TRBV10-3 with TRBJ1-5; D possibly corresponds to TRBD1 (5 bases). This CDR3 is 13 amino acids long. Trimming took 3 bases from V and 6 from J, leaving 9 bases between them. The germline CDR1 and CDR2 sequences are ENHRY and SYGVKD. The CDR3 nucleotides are TGTGCCATCAGTGACCAGGGAGGTCAGCCCCAGCATTTT. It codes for CAISDQGGQPQHF.

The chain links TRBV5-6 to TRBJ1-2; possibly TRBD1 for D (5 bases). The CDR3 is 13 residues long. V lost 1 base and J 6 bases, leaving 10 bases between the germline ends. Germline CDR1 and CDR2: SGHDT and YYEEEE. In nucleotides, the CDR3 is TGTGCCAGCAGCTTGTGGGGGGTAGATGGCTACACCTTC. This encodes CASSLWGVDGYTF.

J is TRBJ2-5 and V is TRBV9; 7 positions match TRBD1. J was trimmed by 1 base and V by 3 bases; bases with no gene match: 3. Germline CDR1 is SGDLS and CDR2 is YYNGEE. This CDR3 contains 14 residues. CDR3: CASSAGTVQETQYF. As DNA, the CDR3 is TGTGCCAGCAGCGCCGGGACAGTCCAAGAGACCCAGTACTTC.

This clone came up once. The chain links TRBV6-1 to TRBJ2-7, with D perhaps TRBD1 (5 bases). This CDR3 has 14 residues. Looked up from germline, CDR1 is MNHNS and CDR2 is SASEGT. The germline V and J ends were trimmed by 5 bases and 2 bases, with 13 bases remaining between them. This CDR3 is CASSYRRQPYEQYF. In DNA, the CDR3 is TGTGCCAGCAGTTATCGGCGACAGCCCTACGAGCAGTACTTC.

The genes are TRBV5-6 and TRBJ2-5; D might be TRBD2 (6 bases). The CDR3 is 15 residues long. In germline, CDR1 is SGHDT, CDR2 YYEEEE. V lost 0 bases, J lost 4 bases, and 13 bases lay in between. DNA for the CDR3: TGTGCCAGCAGCTTGGCACGGGGGTATAGAGAGACCCAGTACTTC. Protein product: CASSLARGYRETQYF.

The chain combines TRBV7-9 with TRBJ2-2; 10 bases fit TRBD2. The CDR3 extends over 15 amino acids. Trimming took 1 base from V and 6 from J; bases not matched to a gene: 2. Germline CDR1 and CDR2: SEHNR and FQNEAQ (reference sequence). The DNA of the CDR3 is TGTGCCAGCAGCTTAGTAGCGGGAGGCGCCGGGGAGCTGTTTTTT. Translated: CASSLVAGGAGELFF.

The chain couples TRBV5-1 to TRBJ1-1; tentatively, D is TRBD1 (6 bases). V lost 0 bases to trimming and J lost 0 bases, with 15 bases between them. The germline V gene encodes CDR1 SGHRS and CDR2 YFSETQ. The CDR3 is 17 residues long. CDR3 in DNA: TGCGCCAGCAGCTTGGTCGGTACAGGGCGCATGAACACTGAAGCTTTCTTT. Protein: CASSLVGTGRMNTEAFF.

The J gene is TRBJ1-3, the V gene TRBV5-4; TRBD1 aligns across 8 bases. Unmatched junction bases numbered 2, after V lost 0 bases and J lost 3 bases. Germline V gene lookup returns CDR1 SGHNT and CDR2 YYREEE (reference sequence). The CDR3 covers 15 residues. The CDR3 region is CASSLDGQGGNTIYF. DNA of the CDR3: TGTGCCAGCAGCTTGGATGGACAGGGTGGAAACACCATATATTTT.

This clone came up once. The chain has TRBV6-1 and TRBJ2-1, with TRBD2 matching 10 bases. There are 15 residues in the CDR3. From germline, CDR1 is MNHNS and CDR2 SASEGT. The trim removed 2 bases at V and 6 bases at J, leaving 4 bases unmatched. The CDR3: CASSELSGRANEQFF. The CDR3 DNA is TGTGCCAGCAGTGAATTGAGCGGGAGGGCCAATGAGCAGTTCTTC.

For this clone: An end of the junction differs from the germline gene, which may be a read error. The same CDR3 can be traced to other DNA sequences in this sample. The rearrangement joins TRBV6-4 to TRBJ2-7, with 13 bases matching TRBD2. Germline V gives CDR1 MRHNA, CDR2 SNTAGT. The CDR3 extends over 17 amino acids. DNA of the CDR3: TGTGCCAGCAGTGACCCTTTCGGGACTAGCGGGATGTACGAGCAGTATTTC. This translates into CASSDPFGTSGMYEQYF.

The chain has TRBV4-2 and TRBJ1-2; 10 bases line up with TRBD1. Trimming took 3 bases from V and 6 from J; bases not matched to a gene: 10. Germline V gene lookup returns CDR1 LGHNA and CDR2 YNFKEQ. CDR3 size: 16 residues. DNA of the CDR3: TGTGCCAGCAGCCACGACCCCACGGACAGGGGGGATGGCTACACCTTC. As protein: CASSHDPTDRGDGYTF.

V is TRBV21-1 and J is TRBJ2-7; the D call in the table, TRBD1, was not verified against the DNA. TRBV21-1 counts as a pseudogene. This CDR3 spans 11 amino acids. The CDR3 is CASTPNYEQYF. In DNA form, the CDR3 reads TGTGCCAGCACCCCCAATTACGAGCAGTACTTC.

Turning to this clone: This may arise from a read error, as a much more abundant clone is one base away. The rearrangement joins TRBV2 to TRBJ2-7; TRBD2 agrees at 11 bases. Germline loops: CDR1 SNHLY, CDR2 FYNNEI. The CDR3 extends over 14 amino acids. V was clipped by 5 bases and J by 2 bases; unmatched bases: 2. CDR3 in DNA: TGTGCCAGCAGTCTTAGCGGGAGGGCCTACGAGCAGTACTTC. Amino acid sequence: CASSLSGRAYEQYF.

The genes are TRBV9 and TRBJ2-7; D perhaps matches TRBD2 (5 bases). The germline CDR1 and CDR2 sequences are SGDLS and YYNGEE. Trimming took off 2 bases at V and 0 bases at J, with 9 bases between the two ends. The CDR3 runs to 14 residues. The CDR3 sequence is CASSVLGSSYEQYF. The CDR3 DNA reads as TGTGCCAGCAGCGTTCTAGGGAGCTCCTACGAGCAGTACTTC.